This TCR beta chain derives from a study of cytomegalovirus exposure and HLA in healthy donors. PCR involved 60 Vbeta and 13 Jbeta primers. Assay: immunoSEQ multiplex PCR; the TCRdb copy retains only in-frame clones and omits some. The sample lists around 300,000 clones, 70% to 90% occurring once. The CDR3 sequence is 15 residues long. Germline V gene sequence: CDR1 SNHLY, CDR2 FYNNEI. V lost 2 bases, J lost 6 bases, and 3 bases stayed unmatched. The chain uses TRBV2 and TRBJ1-6; 8 bases are shared with TRBD1. This clonotype was obtained from a woman in her thirties or forties in good health and CMV-seropositive. The source material was PBMCs. CDR3 sequence reads: CASSENRGFNSPLHF. CDR3 sequence (DNA): TGTGCCAGCAGTGAAAACAGGGGGTTTAATTCACCCCTCCACTTT.